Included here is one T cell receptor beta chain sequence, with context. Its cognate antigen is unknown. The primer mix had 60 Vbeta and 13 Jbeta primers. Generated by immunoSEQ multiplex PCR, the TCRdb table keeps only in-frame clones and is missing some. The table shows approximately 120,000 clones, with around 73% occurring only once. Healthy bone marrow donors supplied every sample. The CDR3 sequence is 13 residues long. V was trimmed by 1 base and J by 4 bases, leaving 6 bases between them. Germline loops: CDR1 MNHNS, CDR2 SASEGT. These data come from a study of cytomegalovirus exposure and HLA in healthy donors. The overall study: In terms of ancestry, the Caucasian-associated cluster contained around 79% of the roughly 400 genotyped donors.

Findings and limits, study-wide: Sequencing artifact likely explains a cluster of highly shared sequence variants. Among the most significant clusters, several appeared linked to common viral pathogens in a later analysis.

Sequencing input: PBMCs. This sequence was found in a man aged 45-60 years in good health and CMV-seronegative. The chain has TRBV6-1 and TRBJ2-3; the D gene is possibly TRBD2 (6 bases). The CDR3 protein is CASSEGEADTQYF. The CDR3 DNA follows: TGTGCCAGCAGTGAAGGGGAGGCAGATACGCAGTATTTT.